Only one count was recorded for the clone carrying this T cell receptor beta chain. Antigen unknown. Germline is not matched at one junction end, which may reflect a read error. This record belongs to a study of cytomegalovirus exposure and HLA in healthy donors. The PCR used 60 Vbeta and 13 Jbeta primers. Data came from immunoSEQ multiplex PCR; TCRdb stores just in-frame clones and leaves some out. The sample has about 100,000 clones, roughly 80% seen once. Study-wide findings and caveats: Follow-up analysis found HLA locus-dependent TCR association rates, highest for DRB1 and lowest for HLA-C. Researchers reported from a later analysis that most CMV-associated TCR beta chains appeared HLA-restricted.

Input material: PBMCs. The source is a male donor in good health and CMV-seropositive.

CDR3 DNA: TGTTCCAGCAGCCTGGGCGCGGGGGGCAGCTCCTACGAGCAGTACTTC. Residues: CSSSLGAGGSSYEQYF. The chain uses TRBV7-9 and TRBJ2-7; 8 bases are a match to TRBD2. The CDR3 is 16 amino acids. Germline V gene sequence: CDR1 SEHNR, CDR2 FQNEAQ (reference sequence).